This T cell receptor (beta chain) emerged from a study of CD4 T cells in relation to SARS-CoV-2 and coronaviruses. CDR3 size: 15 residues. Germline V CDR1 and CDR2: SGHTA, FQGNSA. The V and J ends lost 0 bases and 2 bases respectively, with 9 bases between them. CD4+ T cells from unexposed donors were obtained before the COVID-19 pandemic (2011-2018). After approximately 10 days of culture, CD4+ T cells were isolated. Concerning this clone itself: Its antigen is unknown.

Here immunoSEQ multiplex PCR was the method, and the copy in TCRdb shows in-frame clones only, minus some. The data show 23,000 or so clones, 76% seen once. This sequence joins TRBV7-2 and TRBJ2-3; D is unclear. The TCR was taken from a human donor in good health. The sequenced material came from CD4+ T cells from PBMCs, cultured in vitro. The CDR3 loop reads CASSLALRPTDTQYF. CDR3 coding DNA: TGTGCCAGCAGCTTAGCTCTTAGGCCCACAGATACGCAGTATTTT. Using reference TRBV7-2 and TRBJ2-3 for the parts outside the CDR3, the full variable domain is GAGVSQSPSNKVTEKGKDVELRCDPISGHTALYWYRQSLGQGLEFLIYFQGNSAPDKSGLPSDRFSAERTGGSVSTLTIQRTQQEDSAVYLCASSLALRPTDTQYFGPGTRLTVL.